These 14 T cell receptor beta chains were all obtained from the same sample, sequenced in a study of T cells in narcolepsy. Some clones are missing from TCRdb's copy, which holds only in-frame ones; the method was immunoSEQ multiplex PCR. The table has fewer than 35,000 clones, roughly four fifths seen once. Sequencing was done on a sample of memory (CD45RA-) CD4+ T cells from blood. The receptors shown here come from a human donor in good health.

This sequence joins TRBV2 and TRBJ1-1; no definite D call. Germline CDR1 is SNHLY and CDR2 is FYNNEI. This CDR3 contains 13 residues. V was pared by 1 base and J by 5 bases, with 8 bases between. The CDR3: CASSEGVGTEAFF. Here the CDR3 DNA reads TGTGCCAGCAGTGAAGGAGTTGGGACTGAAGCTTTCTTT.

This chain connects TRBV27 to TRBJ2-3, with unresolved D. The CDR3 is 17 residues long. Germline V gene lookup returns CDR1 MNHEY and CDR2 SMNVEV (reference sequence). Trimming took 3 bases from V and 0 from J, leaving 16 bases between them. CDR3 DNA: TGTGCCAGCAGTTTCGGTCAGGCACTATCTAGCACAGATACGCAGTATTTT. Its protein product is CASSFGQALSSTDTQYF.

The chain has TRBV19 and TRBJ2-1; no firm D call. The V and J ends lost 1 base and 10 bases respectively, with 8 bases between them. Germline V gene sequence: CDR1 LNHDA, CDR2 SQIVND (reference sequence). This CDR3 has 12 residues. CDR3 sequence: CASSIGVWEQFF. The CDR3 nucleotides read TGTGCCAGTAGTATAGGGGTCTGGGAGCAGTTCTTC.

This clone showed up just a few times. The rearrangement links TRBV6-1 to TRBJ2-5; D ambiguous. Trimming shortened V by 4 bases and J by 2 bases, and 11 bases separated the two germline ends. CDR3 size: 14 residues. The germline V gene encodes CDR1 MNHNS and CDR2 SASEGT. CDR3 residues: CASSVGYPQETQYF. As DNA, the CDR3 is TGTGCCAGCAGTGTCGGATACCCTCAAGAGACCCAGTACTTC.

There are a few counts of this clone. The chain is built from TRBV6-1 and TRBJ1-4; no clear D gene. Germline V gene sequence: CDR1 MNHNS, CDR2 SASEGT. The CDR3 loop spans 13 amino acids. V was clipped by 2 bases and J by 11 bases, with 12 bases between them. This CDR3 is CASSERKSGKLFF. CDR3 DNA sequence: TGTGCCAGCAGTGAAAGGAAGTCGGGGAAACTGTTTTTT.

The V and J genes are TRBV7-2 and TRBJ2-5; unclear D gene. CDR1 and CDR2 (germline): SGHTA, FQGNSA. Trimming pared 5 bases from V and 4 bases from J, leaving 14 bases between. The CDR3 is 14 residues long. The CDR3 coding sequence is TGTGCCAGCAGCCCAGGCGGCGGACGAGAGACCCAGTACTTC. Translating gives CASSPGGGRETQYF.

The DNA of the CDR3 is TGTGCCAGCAGTCCCCCCGGACTCAGCTCCTACGAGCAGTACTTC. The encoded protein is CASSPPGLSSYEQYF. The chain carries TRBV28 and TRBJ2-7, with a weak D call TRBD2 (5 bases). The CDR3 spans 15 residues. Per the germline V gene, CDR1 is MDHEN and CDR2 is SYDVKM. The V and J ends lost 5 bases and 0 bases respectively, with 14 bases between them.

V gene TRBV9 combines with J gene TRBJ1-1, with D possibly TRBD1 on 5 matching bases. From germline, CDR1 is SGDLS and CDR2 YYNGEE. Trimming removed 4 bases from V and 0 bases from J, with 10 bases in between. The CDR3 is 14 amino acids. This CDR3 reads CASSLGLLNTEAFF. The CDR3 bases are TGTGCCAGCAGCCTGGGACTATTGAACACTGAAGCTTTCTTT.

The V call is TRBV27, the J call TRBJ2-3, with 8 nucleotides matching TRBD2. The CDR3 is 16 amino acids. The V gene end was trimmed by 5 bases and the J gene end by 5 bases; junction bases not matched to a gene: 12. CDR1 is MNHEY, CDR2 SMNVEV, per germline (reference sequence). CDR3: CASSQLPGLGEDTQYF. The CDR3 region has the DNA TGTGCCAGCAGTCAACTCCCGGGACTAGGGGAAGATACGCAGTATTTT.

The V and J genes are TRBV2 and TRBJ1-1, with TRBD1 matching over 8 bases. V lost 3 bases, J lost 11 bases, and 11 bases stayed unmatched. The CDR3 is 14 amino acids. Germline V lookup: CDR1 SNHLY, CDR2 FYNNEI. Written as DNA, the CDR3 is TGTGCCAGCAGTGAGGGACAGGCTCCTACGACGGCTTTCTTT. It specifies CASSEGQAPTTAFF.

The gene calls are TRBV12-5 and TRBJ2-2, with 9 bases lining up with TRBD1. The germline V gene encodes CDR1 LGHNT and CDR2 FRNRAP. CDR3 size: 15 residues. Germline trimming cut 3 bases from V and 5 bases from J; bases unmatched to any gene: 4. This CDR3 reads CASGFGQGLTGELFF. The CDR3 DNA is TGTGCTAGTGGTTTCGGACAGGGGTTAACCGGGGAGCTGTTTTTT.

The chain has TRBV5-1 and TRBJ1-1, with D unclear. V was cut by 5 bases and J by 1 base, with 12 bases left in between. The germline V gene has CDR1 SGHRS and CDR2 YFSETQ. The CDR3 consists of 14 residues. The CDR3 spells CASSSYLANTEAFF. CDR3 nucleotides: TGCGCCAGCAGTAGCTACCTAGCGAACACTGAAGCTTTCTTT.

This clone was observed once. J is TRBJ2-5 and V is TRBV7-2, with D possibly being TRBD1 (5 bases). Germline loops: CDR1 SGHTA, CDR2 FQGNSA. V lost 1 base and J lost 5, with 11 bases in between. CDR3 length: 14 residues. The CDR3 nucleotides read TGTGCCAGCAGCTTAGGACAGTCAGGCGAGACCCAGTACTTC. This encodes CASSLGQSGETQYF.

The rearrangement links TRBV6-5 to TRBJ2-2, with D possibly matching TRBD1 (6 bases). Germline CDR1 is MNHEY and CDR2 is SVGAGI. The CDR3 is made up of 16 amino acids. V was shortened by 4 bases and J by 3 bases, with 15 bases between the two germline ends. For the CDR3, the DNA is TGTGCCAGCAGTTCGAACAGGGCGTTCGACACCGGGGAGCTGTTTTTT. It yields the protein CASSSNRAFDTGELFF.